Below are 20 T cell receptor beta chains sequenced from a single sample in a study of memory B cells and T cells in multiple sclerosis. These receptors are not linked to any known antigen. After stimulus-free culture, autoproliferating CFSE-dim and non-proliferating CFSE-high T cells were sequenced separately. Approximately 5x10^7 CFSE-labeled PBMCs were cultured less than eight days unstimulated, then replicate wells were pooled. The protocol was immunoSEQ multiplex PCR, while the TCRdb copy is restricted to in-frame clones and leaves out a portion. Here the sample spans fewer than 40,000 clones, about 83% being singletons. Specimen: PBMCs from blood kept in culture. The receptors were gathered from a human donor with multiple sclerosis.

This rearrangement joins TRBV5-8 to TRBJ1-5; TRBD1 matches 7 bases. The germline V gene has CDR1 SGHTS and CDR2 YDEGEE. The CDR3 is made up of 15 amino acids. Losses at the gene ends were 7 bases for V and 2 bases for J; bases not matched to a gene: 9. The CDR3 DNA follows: TGTGCCAGCCGAAACAGGGGTGGTGGCAATCAGCCCCAGCATTTT. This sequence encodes CASRNRGGGNQPQHF.

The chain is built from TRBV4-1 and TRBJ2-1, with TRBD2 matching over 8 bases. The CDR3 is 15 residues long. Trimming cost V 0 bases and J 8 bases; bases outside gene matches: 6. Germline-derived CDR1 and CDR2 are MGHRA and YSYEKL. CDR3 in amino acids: CASSQDRGGRDEQFF. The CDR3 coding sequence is TGCGCCAGCAGCCAAGATCGCGGGGGGAGGGATGAGCAGTTCTTC.

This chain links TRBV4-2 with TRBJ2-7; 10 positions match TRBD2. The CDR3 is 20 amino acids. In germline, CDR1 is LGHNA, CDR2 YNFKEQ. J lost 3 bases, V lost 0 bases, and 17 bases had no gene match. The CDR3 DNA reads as TGTGCCAGCAGCCAAGAACCCTCCGCTAGCGGGAGTGGTTCCTACTACGAGCAGTACTTC. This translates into CASSQEPSASGSGSYYEQYF.

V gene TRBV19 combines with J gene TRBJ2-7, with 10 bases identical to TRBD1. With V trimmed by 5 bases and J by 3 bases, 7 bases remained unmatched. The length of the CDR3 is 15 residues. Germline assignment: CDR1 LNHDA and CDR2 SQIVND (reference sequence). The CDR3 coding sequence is TGTGCCAGTAGTGCCGGGACAGGGGCCTTCTACGAGCAGTACTTC. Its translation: CASSAGTGAFYEQYF. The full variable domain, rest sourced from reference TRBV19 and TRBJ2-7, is DGGITQSPKYLFRKEGQNVTLSCEQNLNHDAMYWYRQDPGQGLRLIYYSQIVNDFQKGDIAEGYSVSREKKESFPLTVTSAQKNPTAFYLCASSAGTGAFYEQYFGPGTRLTVT.

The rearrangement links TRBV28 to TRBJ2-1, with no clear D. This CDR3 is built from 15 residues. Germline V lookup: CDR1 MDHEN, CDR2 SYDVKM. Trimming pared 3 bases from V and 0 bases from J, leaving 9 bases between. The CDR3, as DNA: TGTGCCAGCAGTTTGAGGCGGAGCTCCTACAATGAGCAGTTCTTC. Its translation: CASSLRRSSYNEQFF.

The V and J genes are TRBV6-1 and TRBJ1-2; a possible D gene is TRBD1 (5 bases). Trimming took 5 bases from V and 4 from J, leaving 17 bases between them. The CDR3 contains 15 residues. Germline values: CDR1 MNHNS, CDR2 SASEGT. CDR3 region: CASSPNPEGAYGYTF. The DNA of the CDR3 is TGTGCCAGCAGTCCCAATCCAGAAGGGGCCTATGGCTACACCTTC.

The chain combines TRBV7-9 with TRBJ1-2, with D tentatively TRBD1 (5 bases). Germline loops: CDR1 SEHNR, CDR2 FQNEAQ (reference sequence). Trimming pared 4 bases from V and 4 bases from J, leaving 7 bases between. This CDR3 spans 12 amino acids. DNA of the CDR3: TGTGCCAGCAGCTCGGACACCTATGGCTACACCTTC. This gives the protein CASSSDTYGYTF.

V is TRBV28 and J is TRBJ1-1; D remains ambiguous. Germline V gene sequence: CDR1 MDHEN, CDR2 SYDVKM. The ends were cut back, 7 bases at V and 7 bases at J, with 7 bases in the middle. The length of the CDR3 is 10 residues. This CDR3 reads CASKMGEAFF. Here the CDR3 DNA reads TGTGCCAGCAAGATGGGTGAAGCTTTCTTT.

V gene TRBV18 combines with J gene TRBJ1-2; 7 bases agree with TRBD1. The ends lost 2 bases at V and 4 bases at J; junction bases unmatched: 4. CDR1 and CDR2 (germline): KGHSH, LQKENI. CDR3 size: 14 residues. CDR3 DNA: TGTGCCAGCTCACCAGAGACAGGGTTCTATGGCTACACCTTC. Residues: CASSPETGFYGYTF.

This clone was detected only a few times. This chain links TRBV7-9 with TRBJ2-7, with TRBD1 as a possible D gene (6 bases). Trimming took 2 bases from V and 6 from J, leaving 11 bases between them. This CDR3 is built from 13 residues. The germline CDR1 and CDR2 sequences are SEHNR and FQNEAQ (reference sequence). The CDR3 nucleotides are TGTGCCAGCAGCTTATCAACAGGGAGCGAGCAGTACTTC. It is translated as CASSLSTGSEQYF.

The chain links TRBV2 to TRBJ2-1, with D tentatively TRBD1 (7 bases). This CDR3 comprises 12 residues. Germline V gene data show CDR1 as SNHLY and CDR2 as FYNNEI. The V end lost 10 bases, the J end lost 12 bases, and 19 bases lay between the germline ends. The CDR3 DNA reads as TGTGCCACAGGGGGGCCCTCAGGCGTGCAGTTCTTC. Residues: CATGGPSGVQFF.

CDR3 DNA sequence: TGTGCCAGCAGCCCCTGGACTAGCGGGGATCCGAGCACAGATACGCAGTATTTT. Translation: CASSPWTSGDPSTDTQYF. The rearrangement links TRBV7-9 to TRBJ2-3; TRBD2 aligns across 12 bases. Germline values: CDR1 SEHNR, CDR2 FQNEAQ (reference sequence). The CDR3 sequence is 18 residues long. The trim removed 5 bases at V and 0 bases at J, leaving 9 bases unmatched.

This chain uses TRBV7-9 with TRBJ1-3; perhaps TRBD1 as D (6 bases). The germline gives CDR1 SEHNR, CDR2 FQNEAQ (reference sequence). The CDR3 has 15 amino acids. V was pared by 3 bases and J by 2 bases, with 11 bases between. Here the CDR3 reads CASSLLQGTGNTIYF. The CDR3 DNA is TGTGCCAGCAGCTTGCTACAGGGTACTGGAAACACCATATATTTT.

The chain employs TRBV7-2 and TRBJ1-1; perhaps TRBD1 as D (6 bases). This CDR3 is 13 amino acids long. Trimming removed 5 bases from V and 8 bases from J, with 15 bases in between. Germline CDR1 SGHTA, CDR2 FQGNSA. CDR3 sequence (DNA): TGTGCCAGCAGCATTAGAGCGGACAGAGAAGCTTTCTTT. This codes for CASSIRADREAFF.

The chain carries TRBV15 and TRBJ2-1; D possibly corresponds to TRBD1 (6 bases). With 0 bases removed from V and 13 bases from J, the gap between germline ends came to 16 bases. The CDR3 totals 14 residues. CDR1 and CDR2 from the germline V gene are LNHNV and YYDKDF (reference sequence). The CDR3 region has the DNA TGTGCCACCAGCAGAGATGGGGGCGAGTGGCTTCAGTTCTTC. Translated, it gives CATSRDGGEWLQFF.

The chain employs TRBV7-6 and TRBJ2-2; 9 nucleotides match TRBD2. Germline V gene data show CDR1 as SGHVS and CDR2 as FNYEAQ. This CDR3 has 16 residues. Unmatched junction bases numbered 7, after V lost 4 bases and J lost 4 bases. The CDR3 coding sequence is TGTGCCAGCAGCTCACGTAGCGGGAGAAGCACCGGGGAGCTGTTTTTT. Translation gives CASSSRSGRSTGELFF. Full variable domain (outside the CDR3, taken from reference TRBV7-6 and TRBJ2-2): GAGVSQSPRYKVTKRGQDVALRCDPISGHVSLYWYRQALGQGPEFLTYFNYEAQQDKSGLPNDRFSAERPEGSISTLTIQRTEQRDSAMYRCASSSRSGRSTGELFFGEGSRLTVL.

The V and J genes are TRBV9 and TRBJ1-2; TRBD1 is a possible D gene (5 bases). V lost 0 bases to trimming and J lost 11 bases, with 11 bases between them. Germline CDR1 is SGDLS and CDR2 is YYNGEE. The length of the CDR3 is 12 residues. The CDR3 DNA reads TGTGCCAGCAGCGTAGCAGGGTCGAGATACACCTTC. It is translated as CASSVAGSRYTF.

Written as DNA, the CDR3 is TGTGCCAGCAGCGGGGACAGGGAACTGTACGAGCAGTACTTC. Amino acids: CASSGDRELYEQYF. V is TRBV7-9 and J is TRBJ2-7; 9 bases fit TRBD1. This CDR3 is 14 amino acids long. V lost 5 bases and J lost 4; bases outside the gene matches: 6. Germline-derived CDR1 and CDR2 are SEHNR and FQNEAQ (reference sequence).

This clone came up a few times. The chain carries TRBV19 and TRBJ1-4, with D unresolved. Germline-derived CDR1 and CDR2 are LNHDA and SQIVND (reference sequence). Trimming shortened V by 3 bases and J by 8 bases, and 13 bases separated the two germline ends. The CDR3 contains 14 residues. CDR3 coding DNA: TGTGCCAGTAGTATTTCGGATGGCGGCGAAAAACTGTTTTTT. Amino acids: CASSISDGGEKLFF.

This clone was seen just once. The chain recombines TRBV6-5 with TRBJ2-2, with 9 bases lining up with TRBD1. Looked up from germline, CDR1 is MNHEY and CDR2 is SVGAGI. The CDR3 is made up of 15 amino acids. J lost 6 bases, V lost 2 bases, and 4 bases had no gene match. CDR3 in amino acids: CASSYEGQGAGELFF. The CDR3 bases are TGTGCCAGCAGTTACGAGGGACAGGGAGCCGGGGAGCTGTTTTTT.